Presented here are 2 T cell receptor beta chains from one specimen sequenced in a study of T-cell memory formation after mild COVID-19 (dated by TCRdb to about 2021). The receptor library was made with 5' RACE. For sequencing, an Illumina NovaSeq 6000 was employed. The raw public data were reprocessed by TCRdb itself: fastp quality trimming at Q25, MiXCR clonotype calling, in-frame beta chains only. Every CDR3 protein is listed once, alongside the most common genes and DNA of its rows. Across this sample there are a few hundred thousand distinct CDR3 sequences, with about a sixth seen only once. Around a fifth of the sample is in the top ten clones. Sequenced: PBMCs or a T cell subset sorted from them (not recorded which). These receptors all come from a man aged 18-30 years who had mild COVID-19 (a few samples of this study predate the infection). The sample titles of this study are shuffled in the database, so cell type and time point are left out; the donor was told from shared clones.

The CDR3 DNA reads TGTGCCAGCAGCGTTTCGGACTCCTCTAACTATGGCTACACCTTC. Translating gives CASSVSDSSNYGYTF. The chain employs TRBV9 and TRBJ1-2, with unresolved D. Germline-derived CDR1 and CDR2 are SGDLS and YYNGEE. V lost 2 bases and J lost 0, with 11 bases in between. The CDR3 length is 15 residues.

V is TRBV30 and J is TRBJ1-1; D unresolved. Trimming shortened V by 0 bases and J by 4 bases, and 9 bases separated the two germline ends. CDR3 length: 13 residues. Germline V lookup: CDR1 GTSNPN, CDR2 SVGIG (reference sequence). The chain's CDR3 is CAWSVRRTTEAFF. As DNA, the CDR3 is TGTGCCTGGAGTGTAAGGCGGACCACTGAAGCTTTCTTT.